This T cell receptor beta chain emerged from a study of blood T cell repertoires in COVID-19. Study context: Sample material is recorded as cDNA or gDNA derived from T cells, B-cell-depleted T cells, or PBMCs.

Germline CDR1 MNHEY, CDR2 SVGAGI. The V and J ends lost 2 bases and 6 bases, in that order; junction bases with no gene match: 0. The CDR3 runs to 14 residues. In the study's own analysis: Estimates of nucleated cell counts were drawn from the amplification of reference gene primers. The data were produced by immunoSEQ multiplex PCR, yet TCRdb's version contains in-frame clones alone and is incomplete. That table is the source of V, J and clone size, and D and trimming were worked out from the DNA. The table records around 180,000 clones, about 85% of them present only once. Input material: peripheral blood. The rearrangement uses TRBV6-5 and TRBJ2-1, with 11 nucleotides matching TRBD1. This receptor was identified in a woman of 80 years or more with acute or convalescent COVID-19. In DNA, the CDR3 is TGTGCCAGCAGTTACGGACAGGGGGCCAATGAGCAGTTCTTC. As protein: CASSYGQGANEQFF.